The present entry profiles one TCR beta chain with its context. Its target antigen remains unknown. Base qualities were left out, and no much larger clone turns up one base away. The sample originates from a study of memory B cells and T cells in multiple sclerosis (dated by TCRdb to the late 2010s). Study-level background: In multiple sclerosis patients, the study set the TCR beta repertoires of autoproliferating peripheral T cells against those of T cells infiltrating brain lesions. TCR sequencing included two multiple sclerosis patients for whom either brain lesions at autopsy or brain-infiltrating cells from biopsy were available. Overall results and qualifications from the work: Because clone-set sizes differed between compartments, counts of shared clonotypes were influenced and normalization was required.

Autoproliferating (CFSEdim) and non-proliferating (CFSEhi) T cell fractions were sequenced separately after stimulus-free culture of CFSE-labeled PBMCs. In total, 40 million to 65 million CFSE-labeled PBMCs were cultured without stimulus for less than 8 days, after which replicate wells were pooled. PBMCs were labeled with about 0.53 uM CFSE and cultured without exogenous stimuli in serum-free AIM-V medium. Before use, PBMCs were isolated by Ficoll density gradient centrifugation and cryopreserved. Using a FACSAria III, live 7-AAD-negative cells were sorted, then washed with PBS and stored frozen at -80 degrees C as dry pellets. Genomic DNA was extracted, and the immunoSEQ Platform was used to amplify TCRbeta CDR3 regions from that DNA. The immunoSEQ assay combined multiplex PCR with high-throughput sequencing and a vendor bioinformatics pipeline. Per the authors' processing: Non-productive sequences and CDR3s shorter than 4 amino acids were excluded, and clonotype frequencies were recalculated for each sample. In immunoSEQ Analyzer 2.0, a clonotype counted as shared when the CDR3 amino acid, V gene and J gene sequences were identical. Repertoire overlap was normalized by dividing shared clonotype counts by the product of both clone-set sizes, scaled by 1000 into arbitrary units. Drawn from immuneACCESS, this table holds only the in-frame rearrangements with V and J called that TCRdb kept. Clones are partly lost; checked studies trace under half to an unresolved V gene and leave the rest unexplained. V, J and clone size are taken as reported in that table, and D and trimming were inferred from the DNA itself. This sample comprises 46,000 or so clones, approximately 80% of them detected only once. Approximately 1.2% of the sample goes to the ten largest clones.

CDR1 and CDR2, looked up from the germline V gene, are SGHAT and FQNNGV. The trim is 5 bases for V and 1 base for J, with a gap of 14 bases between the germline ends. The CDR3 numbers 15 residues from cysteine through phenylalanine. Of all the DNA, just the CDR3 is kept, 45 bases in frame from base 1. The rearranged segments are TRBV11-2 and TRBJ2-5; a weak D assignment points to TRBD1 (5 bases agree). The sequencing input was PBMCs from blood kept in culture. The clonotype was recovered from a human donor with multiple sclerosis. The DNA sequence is TGTGCCAGCAGCCTTAGTCAGGGTGTCCAAGAGACCCAGTACTTC. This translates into CASSLSQGVQETQYF.